The entry that follows covers one TCR beta chain sequence. This sample was included in a study of brain T cells in children with intractable seizures. Time point of the sample: blood from clinic visit 5 months post-surgery; TSC patient then seizure free. Patients received at least one anti-epileptic drug before surgery. Sequencing used immunoSEQ multiplex PCR; TCRdb keeps in-frame clones, though not all of them. The sample consists of hundreds of thousands of clones, nearly 95% of them appearing once. The TCR sequence derives from a boy under two years old with tuberous sclerosis and intractable seizures. The input for sequencing was peripheral blood, taken more than 4 months after surgery.

CDR3 protein: CATSDPGQGDEQYF. In nucleotides, the CDR3 is TGTGCCACCAGTGATCCGGGACAGGGGGACGAGCAGTACTTC. This chain connects TRBV24-1 to TRBJ2-7; 11 positions match TRBD1. This CDR3 comprises 14 residues. V gave up 3 bases and J gave up 5 bases; unmatched junction bases: 2. The germline gives CDR1 KGHDR, CDR2 SFDVKD.